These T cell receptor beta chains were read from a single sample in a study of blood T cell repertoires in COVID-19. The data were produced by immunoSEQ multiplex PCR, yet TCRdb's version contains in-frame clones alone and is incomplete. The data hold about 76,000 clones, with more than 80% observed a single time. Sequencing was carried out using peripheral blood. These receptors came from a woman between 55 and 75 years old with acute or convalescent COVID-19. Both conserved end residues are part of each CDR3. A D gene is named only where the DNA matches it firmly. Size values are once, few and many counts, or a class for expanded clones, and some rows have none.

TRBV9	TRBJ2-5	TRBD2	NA	TGTGCCAGCAGCGAATTTCGGGGAGGGCAAGAGACCCAGTACTTC	CASSEFRGGQETQYF
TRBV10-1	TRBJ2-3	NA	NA	TGCGCCAGCAGTGACAGACTAGAGGACACAGATACGCAGTATTTT	CASSDRLEDTDTQYF
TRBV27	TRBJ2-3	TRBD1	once	TGTGCCAGCCGACCCAGGGGGCTAAACACAGATACGCAGTATTTT	CASRPRGLNTDTQYF
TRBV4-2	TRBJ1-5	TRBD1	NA	TGTGCCAGCAGCCAAGTACCTGACAGGGCCAGTCAGCCCCAGCATTTT	CASSQVPDRASQPQHF
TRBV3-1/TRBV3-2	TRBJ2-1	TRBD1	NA	TGTGCCAGCAGCCAAGATCTGGCTTACAGGGGGCAGTTCTTC	CASSQDLAYRGQFF
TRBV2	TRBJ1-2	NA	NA	TGTGCCAGCAGTGATCTGTCGGGTCCTTATGGCTACACCTTC	CASSDLSGPYGYTF
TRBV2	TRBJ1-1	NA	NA	TGTGCCAGCACCTTAGGACTCACAGAGAACACTGAAGCTTTCTTT	CASTLGLTENTEAFF
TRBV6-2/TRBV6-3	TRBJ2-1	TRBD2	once	TGTGCCAGCAGTTACTCAAGACTAGCGGGGGCAGGGGGCAATGAGCAGTTCTTC	CASSYSRLAGAGGNEQFF
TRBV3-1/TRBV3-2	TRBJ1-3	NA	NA	TGTGCCAGCAGCCAACTGAGAGGGTCTTCTGGAAACACCATATATTTT	CASSQLRGSSGNTIYF
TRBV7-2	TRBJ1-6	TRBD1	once	TGTGCCAGCAGCTTAGGGCAGGGGGCTAAGCTGAGGTCACCCCTCCACTTT	CASSLGQGAKLRSPLHF
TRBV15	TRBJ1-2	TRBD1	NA	TGTGCCACCAGCAGAGATCCCACCGGGACAGGACTCTATGGCTACACCTTC	CATSRDPTGTGLYGYTF
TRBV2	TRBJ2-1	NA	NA	TGTGCCAGTGTGGCGGACAGCCCCTACAATGAGCAGTTCTTC	CASVADSPYNEQFF
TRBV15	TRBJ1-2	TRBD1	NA	TGTGCCACCAGCAGAGATCGGGACAGAGTTAACTATGGCTACACCTTC	CATSRDRDRVNYGYTF
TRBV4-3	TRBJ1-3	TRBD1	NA	TGCGCCAGCTCCTCCGGGACAGTCGGAAACACCATATATTTT	CASSSGTVGNTIYF
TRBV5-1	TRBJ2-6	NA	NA	TGCGCCAGCAGCTTGGATGGGGCCGCCGTCTCTGGGGCCAACGTCCTGACTTTC	CASSLDGAAVSGANVLTF
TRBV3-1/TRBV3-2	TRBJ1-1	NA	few	TGTGCCAGCAGCCCGCGGGGTGACACTGAAGCTTTCTTT	CASSPRGDTEAFF
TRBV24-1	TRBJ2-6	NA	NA	TGTGCCACCAGTGATTTTTCCCTCTCTGGGGCCAACGTCCTGACTTTC	CATSDFSLSGANVLTF
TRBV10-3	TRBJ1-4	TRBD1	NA	TGTGCCATCAGAGGGACAGCCGAGGGTGAAAAACTGTTTTTT	CAIRGTAEGEKLFF
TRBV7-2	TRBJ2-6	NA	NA	TGTGCCAGCAGCCAGATACTAACTGGGGCCAACGTCCTGACTTTC	CASSQILTGANVLTF
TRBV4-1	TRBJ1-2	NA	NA	TGCGCCAGCAGCCATGACAACAGGGATGGCTACACCTTC	CASSHDNRDGYTF
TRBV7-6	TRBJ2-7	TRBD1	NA	TGTGCCAGCAGCTTAGCCCCTGGACAGGGAGGCCACGAGCAGTACTTC	CASSLAPGQGGHEQYF
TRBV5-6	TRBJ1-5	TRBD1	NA	TGTGCCAGCAGCTTTGGGACAGGAGGGGGGAGCAATCAGCCCCAGCATTTT	CASSFGTGGGSNQPQHF
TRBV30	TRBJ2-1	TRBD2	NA	TGTGCCTGGAGTTACTTCCCGCCGAGACTAGCGGGGGGGTTCGATGAGCAGTTCTTC	CAWSYFPPRLAGGFDEQFF
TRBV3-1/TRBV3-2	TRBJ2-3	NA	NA	TGTGCCAGCAGCCTGCGACAGGGCACAGATACGCAGTATTTT	CASSLRQGTDTQYF
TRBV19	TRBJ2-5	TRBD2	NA	TGTGCCAGTAGTGTAGCGGGGGGGAAAGAGACCCAGTACTTC	CASSVAGGKETQYF
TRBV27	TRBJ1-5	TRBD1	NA	TGTGCCAGCAGTCCAGACAGGGGCAATCAGCCCCAGCATTTT	CASSPDRGNQPQHF
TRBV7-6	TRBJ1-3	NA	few	TGTGCCAGCAGCCCTTATCAGGGAAACACCATATATTTT	CASSPYQGNTIYF
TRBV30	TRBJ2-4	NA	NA	TGTGCCTGGAAGAAAGTAGAGATAGCCAAAAACATTCAGTACTTC	CAWKKVEIAKNIQYF
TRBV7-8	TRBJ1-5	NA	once	TGTGCCAGCAGCTTAGCGGGGCAGGTCAATCAGCCCCAGCATTTT	CASSLAGQVNQPQHF
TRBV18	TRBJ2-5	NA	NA	TGTGCCAGCTCATTTACAGTCGTCGAGACCCAGTACTTC	CASSFTVVETQYF
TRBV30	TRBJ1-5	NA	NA	TGTGCCTGTTCTGGGGGGGGCATAAGCAATCAGCCCCAGCATTTT	CACSGGGISNQPQHF
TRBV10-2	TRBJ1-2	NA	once	TGCGCCAGCAGTGAGGCACCCGGGTTCTTCGGAGATGGCTACACCTTC	CASSEAPGFFGDGYTF
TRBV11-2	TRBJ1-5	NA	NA	TGTGCCAGCAGCTTAGCCGGGGGTTTAGGACAGCCCCAGCATTTT	CASSLAGGLGQPQHF
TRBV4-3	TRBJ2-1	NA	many	TGCGCCAGCAGCCAAGCTGTACAGGGCTCCTACAATGAGCAGTTCTTC	CASSQAVQGSYNEQFF
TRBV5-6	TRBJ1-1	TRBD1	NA	TGTGCCAGCAGCGTCCGGGACAGGGGTTATGGCACTGAAGCTTTCTTT	CASSVRDRGYGTEAFF
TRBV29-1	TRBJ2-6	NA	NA	TGCAGCGTTGAAGATCCTACAGGGTATGGGGCCAACGTCCTGACTTTC	CSVEDPTGYGANVLTF
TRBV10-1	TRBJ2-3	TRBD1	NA	TGCGCCAGCAGTGAGCCCACAGGGGGGCGTACAGATACGCAGTATTTT	CASSEPTGGRTDTQYF
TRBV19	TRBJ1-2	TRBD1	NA	TGTGCCAGTAACGACAGGGGGCCAAGCTATGGCTACACCTTC	CASNDRGPSYGYTF
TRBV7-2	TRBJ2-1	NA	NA	TGTGCCAGCAGGGAAGGGGCCTACAATGAGCAGTTCTTC	CASREGAYNEQFF
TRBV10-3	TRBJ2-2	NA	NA	TGTGCCATCAGTGACCTAACCGGGGAGCTGTTTTTT	CAISDLTGELFF
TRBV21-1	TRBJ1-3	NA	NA	TGTGCCAGCAGCACACAGAGATTAGACAGGGGGACTGGAAACACCATATATTTT	CASSTQRLDRGTGNTIYF
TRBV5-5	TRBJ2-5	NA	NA	TGTGCCAGCAGCTTGATTGGGTGGGGGCTCCAAGAGACCCAGTACTTC	CASSLIGWGLQETQYF
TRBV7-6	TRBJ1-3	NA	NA	TGTGCCAGCAGCTCCTTGGCTCCAGGGAGGGGAAACACCATATATTTT	CASSSLAPGRGNTIYF
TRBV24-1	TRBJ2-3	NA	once	TGTGCCACCAGCGGCGCCAACCTTGGGCAGCCTAGCACAGATACGCAGTATTTT	CATSGANLGQPSTDTQYF
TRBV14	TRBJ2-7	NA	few	TGTGCCAGCAGCCTACTGGGCAGTCGGGAGCAGTACTTC	CASSLLGSREQYF
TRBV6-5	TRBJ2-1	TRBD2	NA	TGTGCCAGCAGTTTACTCGCGGGGGGCACCTACAATGAGCAGTTCTTC	CASSLLAGGTYNEQFF
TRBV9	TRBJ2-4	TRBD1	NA	TGTGCCAGCAGCCCATCGGGACAGGGGGAAAATACGGCCAAAAACATTCAGTACTTC	CASSPSGQGENTAKNIQYF
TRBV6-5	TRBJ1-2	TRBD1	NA	TGTGCCAGTTCTCCGGGACAGTTTAACTATGGCTACACCTTC	CASSPGQFNYGYTF
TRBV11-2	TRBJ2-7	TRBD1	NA	TGTGCCAGCAGCGTGGGACAGGGGGCCTACGAGCAGTACTTC	CASSVGQGAYEQYF
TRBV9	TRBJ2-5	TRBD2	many	TGTGCCAGCAGCGTAGACACTAGCGGGGAAGAGACCCAGTACTTC	CASSVDTSGEETQYF
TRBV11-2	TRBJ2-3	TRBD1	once	TGTGCCAGCACAGCCGGGACAGAAGTCACAGATACGCAGTATTTT	CASTAGTEVTDTQYF
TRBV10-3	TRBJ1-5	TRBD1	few	TGTGCCATCAGTGAGTTAGGGGGCGATCAGCCCCAGCATTTT	CAISELGGDQPQHF
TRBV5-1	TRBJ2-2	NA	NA	TGCGCCAGCAGCTTGGTAGCAGCTATGTTCGCCGGGGAGCTGTTTTTT	CASSLVAAMFAGELFF
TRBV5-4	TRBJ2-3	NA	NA	TGTGCCAGCAGCTTGACCCTCCAGGATACGCAGTATTTT	CASSLTLQDTQYF
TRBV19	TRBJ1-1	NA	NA	TGTGCCAGTCTCCCTGGGGACAAGGCCTACACTGAAGCTTTCTTT	CASLPGDKAYTEAFF
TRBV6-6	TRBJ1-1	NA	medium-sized	TGTGCCAGCAGTTACTTACAGGGAAAGAGCGCTTTCTTT	CASSYLQGKSAFF
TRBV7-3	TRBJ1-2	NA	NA	TGTGCCAGCAGCCCCGACAGCCACTATGGCTACACCTTC	CASSPDSHYGYTF